Included here is one TCR beta chain sequence, with context. The data originate from a study of OX40 agonist ivuxolimab in advanced cancers. The CDR3 has 18 amino acids. With V trimmed by 4 bases and J by 0 bases, 7 bases remained unmatched. CDR1 and CDR2 (germline): SGHRS, YFSETQ. Clones were sequenced by immunoSEQ multiplex PCR, and TCRdb holds only the in-frame ones, with some missing. The sample gives over 60,000 clones, approximately 82% of which show up once; 2.4% is in the top ten. The source of this sequence is an adult with an advanced solid tumor such as melanoma, head and neck, liver or kidney cancer. The input for sequencing was CD4+ or CD8+ T cells sorted from blood, taken in a trial of the OX40 agonist ivuxolimab. The gene calls are TRBV5-1 and TRBJ2-3; 14 bases are a match to TRBD2. DNA for the CDR3: TGCGCCAGCAGCAAGGGACTAGCGGGGGCTTTGAGCACAGATACGCAGTATTTT. As protein: CASSKGLAGALSTDTQYF.